This T cell receptor (beta chain) was sequenced during a study of blood T cell repertoires in COVID-19. About the study: Samples taken during acute and convalescent COVID-19 were collected in the United States, Italy and Spain. In each case, the material was cDNA or gDNA derived from T cells, B-cell-depleted T cells, or PBMCs.

The CDR3 sequence is 17 residues long. Germline values: CDR1 SGDLS, CDR2 YYNGEE. J gave up 3 bases and V 4 bases, and 10 bases lay outside the gene matches. Original methodology: Estimated nucleated cell counts came from reference gene primer amplification. Method: immunoSEQ multiplex PCR; TCRdb's copy keeps in-frame clones and lacks some. The DNA was the basis for D and trimming; V, J and clone size are from that table. The table shows 200,000 to 250,000 clones, with around 82% occurring only once. The sequence derives from an older woman with acute or convalescent COVID-19. The chain combines TRBV9 with TRBJ2-3; 11 bases line up with TRBD2. The specimen sequenced was peripheral blood. The DNA for the CDR3 is TGTGCCAGCAGCCCTTTAGCGGGGGGGCCAGGGACAGATACGCAGTATTTT. Protein product: CASSPLAGGPGTDTQYF.